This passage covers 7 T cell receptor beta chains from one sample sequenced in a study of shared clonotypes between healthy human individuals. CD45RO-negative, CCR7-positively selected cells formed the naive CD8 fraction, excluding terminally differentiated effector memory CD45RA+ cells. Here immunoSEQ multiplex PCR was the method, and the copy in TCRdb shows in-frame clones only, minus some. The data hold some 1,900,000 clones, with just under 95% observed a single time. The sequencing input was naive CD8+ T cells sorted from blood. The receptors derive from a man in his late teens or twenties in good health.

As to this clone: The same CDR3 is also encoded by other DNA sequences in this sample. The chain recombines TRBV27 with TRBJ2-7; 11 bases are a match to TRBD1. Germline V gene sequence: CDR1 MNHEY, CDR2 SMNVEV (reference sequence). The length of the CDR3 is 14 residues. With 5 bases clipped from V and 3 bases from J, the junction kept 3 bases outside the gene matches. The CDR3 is CASSGGTGGYEQYF. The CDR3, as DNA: TGTGCCAGCAGTGGGGGGACAGGGGGCTACGAGCAGTACTTC.

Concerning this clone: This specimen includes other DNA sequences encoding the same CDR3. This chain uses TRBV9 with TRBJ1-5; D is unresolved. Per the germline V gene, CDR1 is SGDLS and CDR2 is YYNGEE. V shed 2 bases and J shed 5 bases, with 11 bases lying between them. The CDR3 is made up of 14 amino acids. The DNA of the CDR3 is TGTGCCAGCAGCGTCGACGGTACCTATCAGCCCCAGCATTTT. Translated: CASSVDGTYQPQHF.

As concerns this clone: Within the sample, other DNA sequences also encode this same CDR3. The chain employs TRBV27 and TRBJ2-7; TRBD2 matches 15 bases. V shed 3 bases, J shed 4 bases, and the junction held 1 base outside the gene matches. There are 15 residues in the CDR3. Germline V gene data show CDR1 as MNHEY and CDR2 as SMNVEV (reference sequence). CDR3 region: CASSFGTSGGYEQYF. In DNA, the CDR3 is TGTGCCAGCAGTTTTGGGACTAGCGGGGGGTACGAGCAGTACTTC.

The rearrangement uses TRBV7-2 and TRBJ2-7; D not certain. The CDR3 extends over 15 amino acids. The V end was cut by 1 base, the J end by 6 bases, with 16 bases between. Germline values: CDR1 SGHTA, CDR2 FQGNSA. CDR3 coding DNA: TGTGCCAGCAGCTTAGGTAGTCTATGGGCGACCGAGCAGTACTTC. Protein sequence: CASSLGSLWATEQYF.

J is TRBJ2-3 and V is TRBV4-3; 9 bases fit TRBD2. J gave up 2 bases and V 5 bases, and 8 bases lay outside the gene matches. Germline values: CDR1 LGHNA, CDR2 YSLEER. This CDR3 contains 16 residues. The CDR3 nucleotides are TGCGCCAGCAGCTTAAGACTAGCGGAGGACACAGATACGCAGTATTTT. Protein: CASSLRLAEDTDTQYF.

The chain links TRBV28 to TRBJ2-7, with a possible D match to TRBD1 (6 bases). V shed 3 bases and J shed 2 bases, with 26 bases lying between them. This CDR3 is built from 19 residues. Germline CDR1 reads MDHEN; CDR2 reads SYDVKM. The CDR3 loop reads CASSFSDSALILAPYEQYF. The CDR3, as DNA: TGTGCCAGCAGTTTTTCGGACAGTGCCCTCATCCTCGCCCCCTACGAGCAGTACTTC.

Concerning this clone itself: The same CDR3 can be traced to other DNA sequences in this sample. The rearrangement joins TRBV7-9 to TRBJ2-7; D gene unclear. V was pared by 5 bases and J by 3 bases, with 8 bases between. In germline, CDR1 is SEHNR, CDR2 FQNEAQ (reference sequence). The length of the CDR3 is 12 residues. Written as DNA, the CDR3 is TGTGCCAGCAGCCTTACTGACTACGAGCAGTACTTC. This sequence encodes CASSLTDYEQYF.